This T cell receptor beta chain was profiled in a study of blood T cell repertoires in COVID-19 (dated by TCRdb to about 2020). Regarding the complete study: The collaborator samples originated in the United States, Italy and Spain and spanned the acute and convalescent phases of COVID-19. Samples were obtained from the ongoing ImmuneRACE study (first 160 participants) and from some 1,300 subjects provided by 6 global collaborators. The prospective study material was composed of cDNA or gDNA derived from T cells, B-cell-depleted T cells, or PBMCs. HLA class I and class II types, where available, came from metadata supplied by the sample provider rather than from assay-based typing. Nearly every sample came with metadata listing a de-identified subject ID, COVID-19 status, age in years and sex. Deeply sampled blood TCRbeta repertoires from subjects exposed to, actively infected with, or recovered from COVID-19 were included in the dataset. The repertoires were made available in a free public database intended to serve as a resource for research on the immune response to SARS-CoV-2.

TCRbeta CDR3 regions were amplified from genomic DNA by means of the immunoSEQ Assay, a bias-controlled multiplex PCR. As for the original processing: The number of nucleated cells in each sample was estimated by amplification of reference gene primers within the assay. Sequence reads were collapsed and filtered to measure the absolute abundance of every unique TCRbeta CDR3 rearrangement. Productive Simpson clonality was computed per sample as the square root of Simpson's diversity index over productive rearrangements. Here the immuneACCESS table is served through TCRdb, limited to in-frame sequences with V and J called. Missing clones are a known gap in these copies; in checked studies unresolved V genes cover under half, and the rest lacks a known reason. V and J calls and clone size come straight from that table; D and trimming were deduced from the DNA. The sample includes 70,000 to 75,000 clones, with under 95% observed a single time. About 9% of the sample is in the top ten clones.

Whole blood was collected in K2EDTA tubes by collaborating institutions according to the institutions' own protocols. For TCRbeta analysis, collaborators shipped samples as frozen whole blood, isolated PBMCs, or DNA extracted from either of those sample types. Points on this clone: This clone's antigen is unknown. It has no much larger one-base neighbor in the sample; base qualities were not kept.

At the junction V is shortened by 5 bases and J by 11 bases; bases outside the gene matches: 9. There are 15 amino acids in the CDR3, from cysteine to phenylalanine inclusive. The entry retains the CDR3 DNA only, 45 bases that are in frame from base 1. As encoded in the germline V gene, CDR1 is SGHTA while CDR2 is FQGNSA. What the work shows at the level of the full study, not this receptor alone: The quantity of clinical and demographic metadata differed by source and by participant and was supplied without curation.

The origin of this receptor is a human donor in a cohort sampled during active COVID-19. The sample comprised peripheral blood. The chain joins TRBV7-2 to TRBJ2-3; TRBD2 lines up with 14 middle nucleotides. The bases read TGTGCCAGCAGCGCCGGGACTAGCGGGGGCATGAAGCAGTATTTT. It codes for CASSAGTSGGMKQYF.